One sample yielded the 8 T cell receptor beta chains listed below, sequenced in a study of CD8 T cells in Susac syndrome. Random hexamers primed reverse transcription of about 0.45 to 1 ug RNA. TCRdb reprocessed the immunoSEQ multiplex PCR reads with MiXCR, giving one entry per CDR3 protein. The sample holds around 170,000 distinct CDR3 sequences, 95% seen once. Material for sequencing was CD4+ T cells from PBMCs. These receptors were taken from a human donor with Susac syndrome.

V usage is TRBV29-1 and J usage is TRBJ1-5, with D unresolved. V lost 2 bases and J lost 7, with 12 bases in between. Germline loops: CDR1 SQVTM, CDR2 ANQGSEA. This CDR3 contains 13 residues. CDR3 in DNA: TGCAGCGTTGAATTTGGGAGCGGACAGCCCCAGCATTTT. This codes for CSVEFGSGQPQHF. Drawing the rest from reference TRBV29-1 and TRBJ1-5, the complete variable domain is SAVISQKPSRDICQRGTSLTIQCQVDSQVTMMFWYRQQPGQSLTLIATANQGSEATYESGFVIDKFPISRPNLTFSTLTVSNMSPEDSSIYLCSVEFGSGQPQHFGDGTRLSIL.

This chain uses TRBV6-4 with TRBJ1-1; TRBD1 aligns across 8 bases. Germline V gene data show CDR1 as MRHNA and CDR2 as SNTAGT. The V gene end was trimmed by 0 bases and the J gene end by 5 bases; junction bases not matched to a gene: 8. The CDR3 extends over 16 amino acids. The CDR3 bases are TGTGCCAGCAGTGACTCGATGGGGACAGGAAATACTGAAGCTTTCTTT. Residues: CASSDSMGTGNTEAFF.

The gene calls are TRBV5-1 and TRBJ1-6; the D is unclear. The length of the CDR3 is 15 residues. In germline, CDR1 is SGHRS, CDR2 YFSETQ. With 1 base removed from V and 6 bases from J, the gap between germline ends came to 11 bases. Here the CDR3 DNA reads TGCGCCAGCAGCTTGTCGGGGATGGGTAATTCACCCCTCCACTTT. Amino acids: CASSLSGMGNSPLHF.

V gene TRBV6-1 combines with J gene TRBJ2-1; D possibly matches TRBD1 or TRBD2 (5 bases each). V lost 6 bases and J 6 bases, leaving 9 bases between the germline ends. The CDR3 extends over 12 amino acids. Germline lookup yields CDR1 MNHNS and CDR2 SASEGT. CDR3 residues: CASSGAFNEQFF. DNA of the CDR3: TGTGCCAGCAGCGGGGCCTTCAATGAGCAGTTCTTC.

The CDR3 nucleotides read TGTGCCAGCAGCCAACAGGGCTTGAACACTGAAGCTTTCTTT. Protein product: CASSQQGLNTEAFF. The J gene is TRBJ1-1, the V gene TRBV25-1, with D maybe TRBD1 (6 bases). From germline, CDR1 is MGHDK and CDR2 SYGVNS. The CDR3 consists of 14 residues. Deletions cut 6 bases from V and 0 bases from J, with 11 bases between.

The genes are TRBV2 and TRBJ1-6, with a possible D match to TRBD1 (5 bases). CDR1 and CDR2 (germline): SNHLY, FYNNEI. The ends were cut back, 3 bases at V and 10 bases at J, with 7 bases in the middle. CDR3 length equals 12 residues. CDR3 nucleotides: TGTGCCAGCAGTGAGACAGTCTCACCCCTCCACTTT. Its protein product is CASSETVSPLHF.

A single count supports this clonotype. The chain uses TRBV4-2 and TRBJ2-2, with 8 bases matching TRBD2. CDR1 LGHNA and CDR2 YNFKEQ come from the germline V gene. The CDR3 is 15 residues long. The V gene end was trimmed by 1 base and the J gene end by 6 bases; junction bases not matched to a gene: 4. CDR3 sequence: CASSQVRGGPGELFF. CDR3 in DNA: TGTGCCAGCAGCCAAGTCCGGGGGGGACCCGGGGAGCTGTTTTTT.

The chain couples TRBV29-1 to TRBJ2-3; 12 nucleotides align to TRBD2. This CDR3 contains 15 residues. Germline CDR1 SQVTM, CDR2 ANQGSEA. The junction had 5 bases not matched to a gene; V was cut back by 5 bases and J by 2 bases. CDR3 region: CSVLRLAGVTDTQYF. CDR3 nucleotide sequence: TGCAGCGTTCTACGACTAGCGGGGGTCACAGATACGCAGTATTTT.